Listed below are T cell receptor beta chains from one sample, sequenced in a study of cytomegalovirus exposure and HLA in healthy donors. The table came from immunoSEQ multiplex PCR; TCRdb's copy has only in-frame clones and leaves some out. The top ten hold 9.7% of the sample, which has 140,000 to 150,000 clones, almost 85% seen once. The source material was PBMCs. These receptors were taken from a woman aged 60 to 75 in good health and CMV-seropositive. CDR3s include the opening cysteine and the closing phenylalanine or tryptophan. The D gene is left open where the match is weak. Part of the rows lack a size; the others show once, few, many or a class for expanded clones.

>TRBV19|-|TRBJ1-1|TRBD1
CASSTPSTGMNTEAFF
TGTGCCAGTAGTACCCCGTCGACAGGGATGAACACTGAAGCTTTCTTT
>TRBV5-1|-|TRBJ2-5|-
CASSLEQQETQYF
TGCGCCAGCAGCTTGGAACAACAAGAGACCCAGTACTTC
>TRBV21-1|-|TRBJ2-7|-
CASSKVTGQYEQYF
TGTGCCAGCAGCAAAGTAACAGGGCAATACGAGCAGTACTTC
>TRBV28|-|TRBJ1-3|TRBD1
CASSTDREYGNTIYF
TGTGCCAGCAGCACCGACAGGGAGTACGGAAACACCATATATTTT
>TRBV4-1|many|TRBJ1-1|TRBD1
CASSYRQGMNTEAFF
TGCGCCAGCAGCTACCGACAGGGGATGAACACTGAAGCTTTCTTT
>TRBV28|-|TRBJ1-1|-
CASSSGGLLNTEAFF
TGTGCCAGCAGTTCGGGGGGACTGTTGAACACTGAAGCTTTCTTT
>TRBV7-8|-|TRBJ2-3|-
CASAAATDTQYF
TGTGCCAGCGCGGCGGCCACAGATACGCAGTATTTT
>TRBV5-6|-|TRBJ2-3|TRBD2
CASSLGTSVRTDTQYF
TGTGCCAGCAGCTTGGGGACTAGCGTTCGAACAGATACGCAGTATTTT
>TRBV4-1|few|TRBJ2-2|-
CASSQASGAGELFF
TGCGCCAGCAGCCAAGCGTCGGGTGCCGGGGAGCTGTTTTTT
>TRBV19|-|TRBJ2-1|TRBD2
CASGKRGVKGNEQFF
TGTGCCAGTGGGAAGCGGGGTGTGAAAGGCAATGAGCAGTTCTTC
>TRBV19|few|TRBJ2-1|TRBD2
CASARLAGSLYNEQFF
TGTGCCAGTGCCCGACTAGCGGGGTCCCTCTACAATGAGCAGTTCTTC
>TRBV27|-|TRBJ2-7|TRBD1
CASSSRQGANPSYEQYF
TGTGCCAGCAGTTCTAGACAGGGGGCCAATCCCTCCTACGAGCAGTACTTC
>TRBV19|-|TRBJ2-7|-
CASSSISHEQYF
TGTGCCAGTAGTAGTATATCCCACGAGCAGTACTTC
>TRBV6-5|-|TRBJ2-2|-
CASTDSLTGELFF
TGTGCCAGCACGGACTCCCTCACCGGGGAGCTGTTTTTT
>TRBV7-9|-|TRBJ2-7|TRBD2
CASSLADPGEGPLEQYF
TGTGCCAGCAGCTTAGCGGACCCCGGGGAGGGCCCCCTCGAGCAGTACTTC
>TRBV9|-|TRBJ1-1|-
CASSPDLRGSNTEAFF
TGTGCCAGCAGCCCTGACCTCAGGGGATCGAACACTGAAGCTTTCTTT
>TRBV10-3|-|TRBJ2-1|TRBD2
CAISEAGGSGNEQFF
TGTGCCATCAGTGAAGCGGGAGGGTCGGGCAATGAGCAGTTCTTC
>TRBV7-9|-|TRBJ2-7|TRBD2
CASSLDHSGRGSYEQYF
TGTGCCAGCAGCTTAGATCACTCAGGGAGGGGCTCCTACGAGCAGTACTTC
>TRBV4-2|-|TRBJ2-2|-
CASSQDVGGRVGELFF
TGTGCCAGCAGCCAAGATGTTGGCGGGCGGGTCGGGGAGCTGTTTTTT
>TRBV5-4|-|TRBJ2-2|TRBD2
CASSFFWTSGSSGELFF
TGTGCCAGCAGCTTCTTCTGGACTAGCGGGAGCTCCGGGGAGCTGTTTTTT
>TRBV28|-|TRBJ2-4|-
CASSYADMGIQYF
TGTGCCAGCAGCTACGCGGACATGGGCATTCAGTACTTC
>TRBV6-5|-|TRBJ1-4|-
CASSSAQTEKLFF
TGTGCCAGCAGTTCCGCTCAAACAGAAAAACTGTTTTTT
>TRBV11-3|-|TRBJ2-3|TRBD2
CASSSLAGLRDTQYF
TGTGCCAGCAGCTCCCTAGCGGGACTGAGGGATACGCAGTATTTT
>TRBV9|-|TRBJ1-4|-
CASSVSGSGKLFF
TGTGCCAGCAGCGTAAGTGGGAGCGGAAAACTGTTTTTT
>TRBV6-6|-|TRBJ2-7|-
CASSGQNRGGYEQYF
TGTGCCAGCAGTGGGCAAAACAGGGGGGGCTACGAGCAGTACTTC
>TRBV7-6|-|TRBJ2-6|TRBD1
CASSLGTVGSSGANVLTF
TGTGCCAGCAGCCTGGGGACAGTTGGATCCTCTGGGGCCAACGTCCTGACTTTC
>TRBV6-4|-|TRBJ2-1|-
CASSEGGLSYNEQFF
TGTGCCAGCAGTGAGGGGGGACTCTCCTACAATGAGCAGTTCTTC
>TRBV27|-|TRBJ2-3|TRBD2
CASSYPRRGLEVPRSTDTQYF
TGTGCCAGCAGTTACCCCCGTCGGGGACTAGAAGTGCCCCGTTCCACAGATACGCAGTATTTT
>TRBV28|-|TRBJ1-1|-
CASSLVGGTEAFF
TGTGCCAGCAGTTTGGTAGGGGGCACTGAAGCTTTCTTT
>TRBV15|-|TRBJ2-1|TRBD1
CATSRDLPLQGSSYNEQFF
TGTGCCACCAGCAGAGATTTGCCGCTACAGGGGAGCTCCTACAATGAGCAGTTCTTC
>TRBV7-9|once|TRBJ1-1|-
CASRQDWVDEAFF
TGTGCCAGCAGGCAGGACTGGGTGGACGAAGCTTTCTTT
>TRBV28|-|TRBJ1-5|-
CASSLTVGRLYSNQPQHF
TGTGCCAGCAGTCTGACAGTCGGGAGGCTATACAGCAATCAGCCCCAGCATTTT
>TRBV28|-|TRBJ1-1|TRBD1
CASRGRTGDTEAFF
TGTGCCAGCAGGGGGAGGACAGGAGACACTGAAGCTTTCTTT
>TRBV4-3|-|TRBJ2-3|-
CASSQEPGPDTQYF
TGCGCCAGCAGCCAAGAACCCGGTCCAGATACGCAGTATTTT
>TRBV7-2|-|TRBJ2-7|-
CASSVRGGGYEQYF
TGTGCCAGCAGTGTGAGAGGGGGGGGCTACGAGCAGTACTTC
>TRBV5-1|-|TRBJ2-5|TRBD1
CASSLGQGRETQYF
TGCGCCAGCAGCTTGGGACAGGGTAGAGAGACCCAGTACTTC
>TRBV27|-|TRBJ1-1|-
CASSLSIPGITEAFF
TGTGCCAGCAGTTTATCGATACCAGGGATAACTGAAGCTTTCTTT
>TRBV5-1|-|TRBJ1-4|TRBD1
CASSIGTGNEKLFF
TGCGCCAGCTCAATCGGGACAGGGAATGAAAAACTGTTTTTT
>TRBV28|-|TRBJ1-4|-
CASSAGGWNEKLFF
TGTGCCAGCAGTGCTGGGGGGTGGAATGAAAAACTGTTTTTT
>TRBV5-1|-|TRBJ2-7|-
CASSLDQGRLEQYF
TGCGCCAGCAGCTTGGACCAGGGGAGACTCGAGCAGTACTTC
>TRBV28|-|TRBJ1-2|-
CASSSIPGARGDYGYTF
TGTGCCAGCAGTTCGATCCCCGGGGCCCGCGGGGACTATGGCTACACCTTC
>TRBV27|-|TRBJ2-3|-
CASSLGADGDTQYF
TGTGCCAGCAGTTTGGGGGCAGACGGAGATACGCAGTATTTT
>TRBV27|-|TRBJ2-5|TRBD2
CASRSLGLVQETQYF
TGTGCCAGCAGAAGTTTGGGACTAGTACAAGAGACCCAGTACTTC
>TRBV29-1|few|TRBJ2-1|TRBD2
CSVQKSGSSYNEQFF
TGCAGCGTTCAGAAAAGCGGGAGCTCCTACAATGAGCAGTTCTTC
>TRBV7-9|-|TRBJ2-5|-
CASSLDGTLMGEQYF
TGTGCCAGCAGCTTAGACGGGACACTCATGGGGGAGCAGTACTTC
>TRBV7-9|-|TRBJ2-3|TRBD1
CASTLLGTGYTDTQYF
TGTGCCAGCACCCTGTTGGGGACAGGATACACAGATACGCAGTATTTT
>TRBV18|once|TRBJ2-1|TRBD2
CASSPLAGVNEQFF
TGTGCCAGCTCACCCCTAGCGGGGGTCAATGAGCAGTTCTTC
>TRBV11-3|once|TRBJ2-7|TRBD2
CASSFRGLAAYEQYF
TGTGCCAGCAGCTTCCGGGGACTAGCCGCCTACGAGCAGTACTTC
>TRBV30|-|TRBJ2-1|TRBD2
CAWSEGLAGSNEQFF
TGTGCCTGGAGTGAGGGACTAGCGGGGAGTAATGAGCAGTTCTTC
>TRBV20-1|-|TRBJ1-3|-
CSASRVGTIYF
TGCAGTGCCTCTCGGGTTGGCACCATATATTTT
>TRBV23-1|-|TRBJ1-2|-
CASTGPLGYTF
TGCGCCAGCACGGGTCCCCTGGGCTACACCTTC
>TRBV6-1|once|TRBJ1-5|-
CASSDFQGGNQPQHF
TGTGCCAGCAGTGACTTCCAGGGTGGCAATCAGCCCCAGCATTTT
>TRBV7-9|few|TRBJ1-1|-
CASSLEGWRAFF
TGTGCCAGCAGCTTAGAGGGGTGGAGAGCTTTCTTT
>TRBV7-8|-|TRBJ1-1|TRBD1
CASSTLQGGGTEAFF
TGTGCCAGCAGCACCTTGCAGGGGGGCGGCACTGAAGCTTTCTTT
>TRBV27|-|TRBJ1-5|-
CASSLSGGPQHF
TGTGCCAGCAGTTTATCAGGGGGGCCCCAGCATTTT